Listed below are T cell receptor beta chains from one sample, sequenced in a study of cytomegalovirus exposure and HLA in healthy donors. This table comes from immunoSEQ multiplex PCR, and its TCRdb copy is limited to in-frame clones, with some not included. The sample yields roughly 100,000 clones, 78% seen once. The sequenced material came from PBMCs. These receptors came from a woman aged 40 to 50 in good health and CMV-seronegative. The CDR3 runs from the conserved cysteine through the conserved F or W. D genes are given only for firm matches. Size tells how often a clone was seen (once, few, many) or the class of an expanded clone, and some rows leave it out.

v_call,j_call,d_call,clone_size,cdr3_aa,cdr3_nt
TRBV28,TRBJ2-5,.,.,CASSSSGAFETQYF,TGTGCCAGCAGCTCATCTGGGGCCTTTGAGACCCAGTACTTC
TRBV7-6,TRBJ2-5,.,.,CASSSLKETQYF,TGTGCCAGCAGCTCCCTAAAAGAGACCCAGTACTTC
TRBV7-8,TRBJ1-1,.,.,CASSLPSPQRVNEAFF,TGTGCCAGCAGCTTGCCCTCGCCCCAACGGGTCAATGAAGCTTTCTTT
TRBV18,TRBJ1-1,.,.,CASSPPSLNTEAFF,TGTGCCAGCTCACCACCTTCCTTGAACACTGAAGCTTTCTTT
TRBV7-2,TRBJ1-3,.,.,CASSLQGAGNTIYF,TGTGCCAGCAGCTTACAAGGGGCCGGAAACACCATATATTTT
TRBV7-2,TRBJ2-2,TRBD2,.,CASSLAARGRYTGELFF,TGTGCCAGCAGCCTCGCCGCGCGGGGGAGGTACACCGGGGAGCTGTTTTTT
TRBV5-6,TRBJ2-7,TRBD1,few,CASSLGTGAYEQYF,TGTGCCAGCAGCTTGGGGACAGGGGCTTACGAGCAGTACTTC
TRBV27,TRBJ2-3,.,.,CASSLPNTDTQYF,TGTGCCAGCAGTTTACCAAACACAGATACGCAGTATTTT
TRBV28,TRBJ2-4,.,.,CASSDIQLAKNIQYF,TGTGCCAGCAGCGATATACAGCTAGCCAAAAACATTCAGTACTTC
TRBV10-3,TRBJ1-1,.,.,CAITDRLNTEAFF,TGTGCCATCACTGACAGGCTTAACACTGAAGCTTTCTTT
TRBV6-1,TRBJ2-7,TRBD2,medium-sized,CASSGTSGSSDEQYF,TGTGCCAGCAGCGGTACTAGCGGGAGTTCCGACGAGCAGTACTTC
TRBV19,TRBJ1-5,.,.,CASSAQVHSNQPQHF,TGTGCCAGTAGTGCGCAAGTTCATAGCAATCAGCCCCAGCATTTT
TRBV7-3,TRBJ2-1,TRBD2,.,CASSLTGTSGWGGQFF,TGTGCCAGCAGCCTTACCGGGACTAGCGGGTGGGGGGGACAGTTCTTC
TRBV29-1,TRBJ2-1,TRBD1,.,CSVDRRDRAPNEQFF,TGCAGCGTTGACAGGCGCGACAGGGCCCCCAATGAGCAGTTCTTC
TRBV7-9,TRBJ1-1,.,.,CASSLSRSGTEAFF,TGTGCCAGCAGCCTATCCCGGTCTGGCACTGAAGCTTTCTTT
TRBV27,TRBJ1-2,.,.,CASRDPGHGYTF,TGTGCCAGCAGGGATCCAGGGCATGGCTACACCTTC
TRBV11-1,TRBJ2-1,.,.,CASTIDNEQFF,TGTGCCAGCACTATAGACAATGAGCAGTTCTTC
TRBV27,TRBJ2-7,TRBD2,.,CASRSVGTSAAYEQYF,TGTGCCAGCAGAAGTGTCGGGACTAGCGCTGCCTACGAGCAGTACTTC
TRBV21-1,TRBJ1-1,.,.,CASSNNRGREDTEAFF,TGTGCCAGCAGCAATAACAGGGGGCGAGAGGACACTGAAGCTTTCTTT
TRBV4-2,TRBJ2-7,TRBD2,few,CASSRSGEGLEQYF,TGTGCCAGCAGCCGCTCGGGGGAGGGACTCGAGCAGTACTTC
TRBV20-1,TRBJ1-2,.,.,CSAEPQYGYTF,TGCAGTGCGGAGCCTCAATATGGCTACACCTTC
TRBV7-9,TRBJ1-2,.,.,CASSLGGPYGYTF,TGTGCCAGCAGCCTCGGGGGGCCCTATGGCTACACCTTC
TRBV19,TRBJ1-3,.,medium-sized,CASSRGASSGNTIYF,TGTGCCAGTAGTCGCGGGGCGAGCTCTGGAAACACCATATATTTT
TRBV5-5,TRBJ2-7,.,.,CASSLFGVSGVSSYEQYF,TGTGCCAGCAGCTTGTTTGGGGTTAGCGGAGTGAGCTCCTACGAGCAGTACTTC
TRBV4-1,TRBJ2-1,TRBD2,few,CASSQPRTRRNEQFF,TGCGCCAGCAGCCAGCCCCGGACTAGAAGGAATGAGCAGTTCTTC
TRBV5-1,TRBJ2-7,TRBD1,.,CASSLKGTGVEQYF,TGCGCCAGCAGCTTGAAAGGGACAGGGGTCGAGCAGTACTTC
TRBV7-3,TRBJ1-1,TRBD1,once,CASSPGTVNTEAFF,TGTGCCAGCAGCCCCGGGACAGTGAACACTGAAGCTTTCTTT
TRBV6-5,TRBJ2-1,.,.,CASSYAGGPTYNEQFF,TGTGCCAGCAGTTATGCCGGCGGGCCTACCTACAATGAGCAGTTCTTC
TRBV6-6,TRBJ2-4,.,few,CASSYSTGLAKNIQYF,TGTGCCAGCAGTTACTCTACAGGGTTAGCCAAAAACATTCAGTACTTC
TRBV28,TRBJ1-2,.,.,CASSPWGEGSYGYTF,TGTGCCAGCAGTCCTTGGGGGGAGGGAAGCTATGGCTACACCTTC
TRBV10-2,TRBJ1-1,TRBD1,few,CASSERDSRTEAFF,TGCGCCAGCAGTGAGCGGGACAGTCGTACTGAAGCTTTCTTT
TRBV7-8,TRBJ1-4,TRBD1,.,CASSLGQGDIRKLFF,TGTGCCAGCAGCCTAGGACAGGGTGATATAAGAAAACTGTTTTTT
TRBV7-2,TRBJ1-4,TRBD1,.,CASSFQTGVNEKLFF,TGTGCCAGCAGTTTCCAGACAGGGGTTAATGAAAAACTGTTTTTT
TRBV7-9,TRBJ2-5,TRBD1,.,CASSFRDRGPETQYF,TGTGCCAGCAGCTTCCGGGACAGGGGGCCTGAGACCCAGTACTTC
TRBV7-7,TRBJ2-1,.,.,CASSLGQRSNEQFF,TGTGCTAGCAGCTTAGGACAACGAAGCAATGAGCAGTTCTTC
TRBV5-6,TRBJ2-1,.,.,CASSLGVGVGMNEQFF,TGTGCCAGCAGCTTGGGAGTAGGGGTAGGTATGAATGAGCAGTTCTTC
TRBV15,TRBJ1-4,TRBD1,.,CATSRETGGSEKLFF,TGTGCCACCAGCAGAGAGACAGGGGGCAGTGAAAAACTGTTTTTT
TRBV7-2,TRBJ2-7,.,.,CASSSDKAYEQYF,TGTGCCAGCAGCTCGGACAAGGCCTACGAGCAGTACTTC
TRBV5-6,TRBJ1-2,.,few,CASSLVEAYTF,TGTGCCAGCAGCCTGGTTGAGGCCTACACCTTC
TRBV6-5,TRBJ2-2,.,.,CASTHRGPGELFF,TGTGCCAGCACCCACCGAGGCCCCGGGGAGCTGTTTTTT
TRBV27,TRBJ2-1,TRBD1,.,CASSLLDRGHEQFF,TGTGCCAGCAGTTTACTGGACAGGGGACATGAGCAGTTCTTC
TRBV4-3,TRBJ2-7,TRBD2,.,CASSQEPSGSRYEQYF,TGCGCCAGCAGCCAAGAGCCTAGCGGGAGTAGGTACGAGCAGTACTTC
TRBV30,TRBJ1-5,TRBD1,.,CAWSSRKGAFGNQPQHF,TGTGCCTGGAGTTCGAGAAAGGGGGCGTTCGGCAATCAGCCCCAGCATTTT
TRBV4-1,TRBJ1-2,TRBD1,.,CASSQGPGQGYPRF,TGCGCCAGCAGCCAAGGGCCCGGACAGGGGTACCCGCGCTTC
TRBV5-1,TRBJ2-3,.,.,CASSSWNSGLGTDTQYF,TGCGCCAGCAGCTCATGGAATAGCGGCCTAGGGACAGATACGCAGTATTTT